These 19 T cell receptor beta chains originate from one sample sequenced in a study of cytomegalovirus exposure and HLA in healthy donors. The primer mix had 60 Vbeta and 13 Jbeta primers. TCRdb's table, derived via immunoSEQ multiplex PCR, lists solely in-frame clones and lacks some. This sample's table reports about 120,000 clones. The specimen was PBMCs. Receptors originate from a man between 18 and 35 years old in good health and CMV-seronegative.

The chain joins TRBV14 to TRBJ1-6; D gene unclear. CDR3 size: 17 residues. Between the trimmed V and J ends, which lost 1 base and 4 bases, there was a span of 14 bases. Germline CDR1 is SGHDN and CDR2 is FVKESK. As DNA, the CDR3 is TGTGCCAGCAGCCAAGTGGCTGTGACGGGATATAATTCACCCCTCCACTTT. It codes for CASSQVAVTGYNSPLHF.

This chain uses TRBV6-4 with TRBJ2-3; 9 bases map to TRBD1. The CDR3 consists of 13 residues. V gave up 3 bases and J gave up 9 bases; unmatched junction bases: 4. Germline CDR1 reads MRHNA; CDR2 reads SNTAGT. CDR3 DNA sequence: TGTGCCAGCAGTGAGACAGGGGGGGACACGCAGTATTTT. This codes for CASSETGGDTQYF.

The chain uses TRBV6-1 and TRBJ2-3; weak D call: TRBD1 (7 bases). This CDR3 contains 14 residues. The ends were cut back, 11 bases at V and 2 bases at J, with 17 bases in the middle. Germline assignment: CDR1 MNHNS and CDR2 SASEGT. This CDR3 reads CAGTRGDTTDTQYF. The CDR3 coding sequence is TGTGCCGGCACCAGGGGGGACACCACAGATACGCAGTATTTT.

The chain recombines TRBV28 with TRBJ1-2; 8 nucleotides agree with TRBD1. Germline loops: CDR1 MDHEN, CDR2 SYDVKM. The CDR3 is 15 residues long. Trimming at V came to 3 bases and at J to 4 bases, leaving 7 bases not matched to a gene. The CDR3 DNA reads TGTGCCAGCAGTTTGGAACAGGGGGTCACCTATGGCTACACCTTC. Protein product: CASSLEQGVTYGYTF.

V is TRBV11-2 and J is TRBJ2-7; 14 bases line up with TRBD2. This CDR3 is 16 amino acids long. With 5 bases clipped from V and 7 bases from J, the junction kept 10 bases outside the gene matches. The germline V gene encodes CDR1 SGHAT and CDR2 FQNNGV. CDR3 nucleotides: TGTGCCAGCAGCCTCTCGGGACTAGCGGGAGTAAGGGAGCAGTACTTC. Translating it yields CASSLSGLAGVREQYF.

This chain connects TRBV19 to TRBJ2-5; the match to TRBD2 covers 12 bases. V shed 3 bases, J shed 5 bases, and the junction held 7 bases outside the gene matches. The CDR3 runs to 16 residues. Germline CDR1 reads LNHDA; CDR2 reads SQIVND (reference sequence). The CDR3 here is CASSMDTSGGSETQYF. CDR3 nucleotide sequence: TGTGCCAGTAGTATGGATACTAGCGGGGGGTCGGAGACCCAGTACTTC.

DNA for the CDR3: TGTGCCAGCAGCCAAGATCTGGGACAGGCCCACGAGCAGTACTTC. This encodes CASSQDLGQAHEQYF. The J gene is TRBJ2-7, the V gene TRBV14, with 8 bases fitting TRBD1. V was pared by 0 bases and J by 5 bases, with 6 bases of the junction left unmatched. Germline values: CDR1 SGHDN, CDR2 FVKESK. This CDR3 spans 15 amino acids. The full variable domain, rest sourced from reference TRBV14 and TRBJ2-7, is EAGVTQFPSHSVIEKGQTVTLRCDPISGHDNLYWYRRVMGKEIKFLLHFVKESKQDESGMPNNRFLAERTGGTYSTLKVQPAELEDSGVYFCASSQDLGQAHEQYFGPGTRLTVT.

CDR3 region: CASSLVQANTEAFF. The CDR3 coding sequence is TGTGCCAGCAGTTTGGTACAGGCGAACACTGAAGCTTTCTTT. The chain combines TRBV28 with TRBJ1-1, with a possible D match to TRBD1 (5 bases). V gave up 3 bases and J gave up 1 base, with 9 bases separating them. CDR3 length: 14 residues. The germline CDR1 and CDR2 sequences are MDHEN and SYDVKM.

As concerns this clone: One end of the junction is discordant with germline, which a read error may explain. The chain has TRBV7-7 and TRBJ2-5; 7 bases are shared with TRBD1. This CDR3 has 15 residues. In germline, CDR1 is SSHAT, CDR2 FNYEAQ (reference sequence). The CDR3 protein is CASSLGGFEAETQYF. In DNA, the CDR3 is TGTGCTAGCAGCTTAGGGGGCTTCGAGGCGGAGACCCAGTACTTC.

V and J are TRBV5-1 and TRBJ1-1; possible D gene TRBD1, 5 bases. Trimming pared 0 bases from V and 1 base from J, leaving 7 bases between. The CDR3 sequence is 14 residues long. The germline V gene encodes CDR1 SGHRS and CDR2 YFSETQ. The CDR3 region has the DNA TGCGCCAGCAGCTTGGACACAGGGAACACTGAAGCTTTCTTT. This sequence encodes CASSLDTGNTEAFF.

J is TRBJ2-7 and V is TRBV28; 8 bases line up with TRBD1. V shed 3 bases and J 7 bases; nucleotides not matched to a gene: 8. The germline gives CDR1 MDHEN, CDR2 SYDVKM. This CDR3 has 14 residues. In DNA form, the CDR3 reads TGTGCCAGCAGTTTTCTGACAGGGGCGAGTGAGCAGTACTTC. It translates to CASSFLTGASEQYF.

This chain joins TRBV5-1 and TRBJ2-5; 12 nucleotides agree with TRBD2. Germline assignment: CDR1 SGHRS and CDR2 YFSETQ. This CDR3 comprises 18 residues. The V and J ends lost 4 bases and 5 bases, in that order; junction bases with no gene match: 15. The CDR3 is CASSQGLAGFPGGETQYF. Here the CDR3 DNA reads TGCGCCAGCAGCCAGGGACTAGCGGGCTTTCCTGGCGGGGAGACCCAGTACTTC.

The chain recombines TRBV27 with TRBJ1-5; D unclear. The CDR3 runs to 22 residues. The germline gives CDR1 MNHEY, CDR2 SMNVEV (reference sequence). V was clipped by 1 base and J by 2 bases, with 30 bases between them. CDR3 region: CASSLYAVVDGRTNRGNQPQHF. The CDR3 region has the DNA TGTGCCAGCAGTTTATATGCGGTGGTAGACGGCCGAACTAATCGGGGCAATCAGCCCCAGCATTTT.

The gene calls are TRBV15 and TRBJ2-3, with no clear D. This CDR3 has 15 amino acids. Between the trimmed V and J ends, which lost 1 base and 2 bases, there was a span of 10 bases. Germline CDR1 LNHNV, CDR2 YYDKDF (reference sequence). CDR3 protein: CATSRGSVATDTQYF. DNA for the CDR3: TGTGCCACCAGCAGAGGTTCCGTGGCCACAGATACGCAGTATTTT.

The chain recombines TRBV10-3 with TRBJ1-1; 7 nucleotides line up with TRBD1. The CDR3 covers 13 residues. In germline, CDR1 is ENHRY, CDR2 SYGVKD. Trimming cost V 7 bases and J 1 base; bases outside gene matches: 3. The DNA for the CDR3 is TGTGCCATCAAGGGGGCTCGGAACACTGAAGCTTTCTTT. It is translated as CAIKGARNTEAFF.

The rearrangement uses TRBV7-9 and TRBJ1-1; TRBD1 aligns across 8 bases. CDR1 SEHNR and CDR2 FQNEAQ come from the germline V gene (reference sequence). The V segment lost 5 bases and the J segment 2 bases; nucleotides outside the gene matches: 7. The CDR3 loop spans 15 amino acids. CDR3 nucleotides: TGTGCCAGCAGCGCCGGACAGGGACTTAACACTGAAGCTTTCTTT. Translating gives CASSAGQGLNTEAFF.

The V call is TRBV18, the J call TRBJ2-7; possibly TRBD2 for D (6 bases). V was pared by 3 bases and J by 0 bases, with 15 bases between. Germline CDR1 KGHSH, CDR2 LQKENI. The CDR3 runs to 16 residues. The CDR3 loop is CASSPIHRGNSYEQYF. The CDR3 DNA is TGTGCCAGCTCACCCATCCACCGCGGGAACTCCTACGAGCAGTACTTC.

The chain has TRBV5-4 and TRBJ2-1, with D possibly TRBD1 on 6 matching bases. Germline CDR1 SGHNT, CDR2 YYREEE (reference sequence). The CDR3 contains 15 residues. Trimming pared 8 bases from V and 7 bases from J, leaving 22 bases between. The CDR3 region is CASGATVLRGNEQFF. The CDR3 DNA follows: TGTGCCAGTGGGGCGACTGTTCTAAGGGGGAATGAGCAGTTCTTC.

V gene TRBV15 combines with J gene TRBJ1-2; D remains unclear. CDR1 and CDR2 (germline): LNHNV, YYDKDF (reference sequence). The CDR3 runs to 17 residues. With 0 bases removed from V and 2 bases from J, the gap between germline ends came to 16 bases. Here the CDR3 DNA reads TGTGCCACCAGCAGAGATTTTTTGGTACGGGAGAACTATGGCTACACCTTC. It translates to CATSRDFLVRENYGYTF. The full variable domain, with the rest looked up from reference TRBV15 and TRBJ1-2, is DAMVIQNPRYQVTQFGKPVTLSCSQTLNHNVMYWYQQKSSQAPKLLFHYYDKDFNNEADTPDNFQSRRPNTSFCFLDIRSPGLGDTAMYLCATSRDFLVRENYGYTFGSGTRLTVV.